This passage covers 9 T cell receptor beta chains from one sample sequenced in a study of Tregs in tolerant kidney transplant recipients. The table came from immunoSEQ multiplex PCR; TCRdb's copy has only in-frame clones and leaves some out. The table has roughly 120,000 clones, 85% to 95% seen once; the top ten hold approximately 0.54%. Sequences were obtained from CD4+ T cells from blood. The receptors shown here come from a human donor in good health.

This chain links TRBV18 with TRBJ1-2, with D unresolved. V gave up 1 base and J gave up 6 bases, with 12 bases separating them. Germline CDR1 KGHSH, CDR2 LQKENI. The CDR3 loop spans 14 amino acids. The CDR3 loop reads CASSPRLREDGYTF. The CDR3 DNA reads TGTGCCAGCTCACCACGTTTAAGGGAGGATGGCTACACCTTC.

The chain combines TRBV19 with TRBJ2-3; no reliable D call. This CDR3 spans 14 amino acids. With 3 bases removed from V and 4 bases from J, the gap between germline ends came to 11 bases. In germline, CDR1 is LNHDA, CDR2 SQIVND (reference sequence). CDR3 sequence: CASSIWPSPDTQYF. The CDR3, as DNA: TGTGCCAGTAGTATTTGGCCCTCCCCAGATACGCAGTATTTT.

The chain uses TRBV15 and TRBJ1-1; D call uncertain. Trimming shortened V by 4 bases and J by 5 bases, and 11 bases separated the two germline ends. The CDR3 contains 13 residues. Germline V gene data show CDR1 as LNHNV and CDR2 as YYDKDF (reference sequence). The CDR3 bases are TGTGCCACCAGCATCGCGACTAGGACTGAAGCTTTCTTT. Its protein is CATSIATRTEAFF.

The CDR3 DNA reads as TGTGCCAGCAGTTTTACAGACTGGGGTGAAAAACTGTTTTTT. Residues: CASSFTDWGEKLFF. The chain joins TRBV6-1 to TRBJ1-4; D is undetermined. Germline V gives CDR1 MNHNS, CDR2 SASEGT. The V end lost 5 bases, the J end lost 7 bases, and 14 bases lay between the germline ends. The CDR3 has 14 residues.

V usage is TRBV5-1 and J usage is TRBJ1-2; no clear D. This CDR3 is built from 15 residues. Germline V gene lookup returns CDR1 SGHRS and CDR2 YFSETQ. Trimming pared 0 bases from V and 3 bases from J, leaving 12 bases between. The CDR3 here is CASSLGTARDYGYTF. Here the CDR3 DNA reads TGCGCCAGCAGCTTGGGCACAGCCCGCGACTATGGCTACACCTTC. The variable domain in full, completed from reference TRBV5-1 and TRBJ1-2, reads KAGVTQTPRYLIKTRGQQVTLSCSPISGHRSVSWYQQTPGQGLQFLFEYFSETQRNKGNFPGRFSGRQFSNSRSEMNVSTLELGDSALYLCASSLGTARDYGYTFGSGTRLTVV.

This rearrangement joins TRBV7-9 to TRBJ1-3; D unclear. The germline gives CDR1 SEHNR, CDR2 FQNEAQ (reference sequence). This CDR3 contains 15 residues. V lost 1 base and J lost 0, with 7 bases in between. The CDR3, as DNA: TGTGCCAGCAGCTTAGGTTTCCCCTCTGGAAACACCATATATTTT. Its protein is CASSLGFPSGNTIYF.

The chain links TRBV10-3 to TRBJ1-1; D remains ambiguous. V was clipped by 4 bases and J by 1 base, with 4 bases between them. CDR3 length: 12 amino acids. The germline V gene has CDR1 ENHRY and CDR2 SYGVKD. CDR3 DNA sequence: TGTGCCATCAGTGGCCAGAACACTGAAGCTTTCTTT. This translates into CAISGQNTEAFF.

Regarding this clone: One junction end does not reproduce the germline sequence, and a read error may be involved. The chain links TRBV5-1 to TRBJ2-7; D ambiguous. CDR3 length equals 13 residues. Germline V gene data show CDR1 as SGHRS and CDR2 as YFSETQ. This CDR3 reads CASSTNPSDEQYF. DNA of the CDR3: TGCGCCAGCAGCACTAACCCCTCCGACGAGCAGTACTTC.

The chain uses TRBV6-5 and TRBJ1-2, with a possible D match to TRBD1 (5 bases). V was clipped by 8 bases and J by 3 bases, with 10 bases between them. The CDR3 has 12 residues. Germline CDR1 reads MNHEY; CDR2 reads SVGAGI. The CDR3: CASSWGDYGYTF. The CDR3 region has the DNA TGTGCCAGCTCTTGGGGGGACTATGGCTACACCTTC.